A selection of T cell receptor beta chains follows, all from one sample in a study of blood T cell repertoires in COVID-19. The data were produced by immunoSEQ multiplex PCR, yet TCRdb's version contains in-frame clones alone and is incomplete. The sample has around 92,000 clones; 85% to 90% are singletons. Sequencing input: peripheral blood. The receptor source for this set is a woman older than 75 with active COVID-19. Each CDR3 is given without its conserved first and last residue. Clone size is shown for a subset of rows, as once, few, many or a class of expanded clone.

V	size	J	CDR3
TRBV6-5	-	TRBJ1-2	ASSYRDSGYT
TRBV9	-	TRBJ2-5	ASSPGQGARIETQY
TRBV25-1	-	TRBJ2-5	ASSDHRAQETQY
TRBV6-5	-	TRBJ2-7	ASTQSGIQYEQY
TRBV20-1	-	TRBJ2-3	SARGEDTQY
TRBV7-8	-	TRBJ2-5	ASTIEPKRDQETQY
TRBV29-1	-	TRBJ2-7	SLCRTGGYEQY
TRBV5-6	once	TRBJ2-3	ASSLNAGPGYTQY
TRBV19	-	TRBJ2-1	ASSINDEQF
TRBV2	once	TRBJ2-7	ASSEAPPGLRPRNEQY
TRBV5-1	-	TRBJ2-1	ASSLVSPATSSYNEQF
TRBV28	-	TRBJ2-4	ASSTHRGNIQY
TRBV7-2	-	TRBJ2-1	ASSAGGAGGSYNEQF
TRBV7-2	-	TRBJ2-5	ASSLVRHLNQY
TRBV14	-	TRBJ2-3	ASSQSSGRAGYTQY
TRBV28	-	TRBJ2-3	ASSLEGLLTDTQY
TRBV19	once	TRBJ2-5	ASSIATGVETQY
TRBV27	-	TRBJ2-3	ASTPLGAEGSDTQY
TRBV3-1/TRBV3-2	-	TRBJ2-5	ASSRTSRQGSVGTQY
TRBV5-1	-	TRBJ2-3	ASSPGRASSTDTQY
TRBV7-2	-	TRBJ1-1	ASSSIQGAIAEAF
TRBV28	-	TRBJ2-3	ATRRGVTDTQY
TRBV2	-	TRBJ2-1	ASRTGGLEQF
TRBV20-1	-	TRBJ1-5	SASRRAQPQH
TRBV30	once	TRBJ2-1	AWSVQVSYNEQF
TRBV7-8	-	TRBJ2-7	ASSSRRRLAGEYEQY
TRBV6-5	-	TRBJ2-5	ASSLDRGETQY
TRBV29-1	-	TRBJ2-7	SVEDAGIGYEQY
TRBV4-3	-	TRBJ2-1	ASSQHREREQF
TRBV7-8	-	TRBJ1-1	ASSLAGTGSRTEAF
TRBV4-3	-	TRBJ2-7	ASSQDGLAGSYEQY
TRBV18	few	TRBJ2-6	ASSLPGGPGGTPHAGANVLT
TRBV2	-	TRBJ2-3	ASSGGFRTDTQY
TRBV24-1	-	TRBJ2-1	ATSDSGSGAYNEQF
TRBV28	-	TRBJ2-7	ASSLRQVTYEQY
TRBV5-5	-	TRBJ2-5	ASSLDYSTATQY
TRBV6-2/TRBV6-3	-	TRBJ2-7	ASSYASGTYEQY
TRBV12-3/TRBV12-4	once	TRBJ2-7	ASTIGTQYEQY
TRBV7-9	-	TRBJ2-5	ASTTTAPGGQETQY
TRBV24-1	few	TRBJ2-1	ATSDPGQGSSSYNEQF
TRBV7-6	once	TRBJ1-3	ASSPGQGSRAGGNTIY
TRBV29-1	-	TRBJ2-3	SLLRGGMDTQY
TRBV21-1	-	TRBJ2-7	ASLLAGGSADYEQY
TRBV28	-	TRBJ1-1	ASRSGGNIPEAF
TRBV5-6	-	TRBJ1-2	ASSLETGHYGYT
TRBV29-1	-	TRBJ1-2	SVYTGTNYGYT